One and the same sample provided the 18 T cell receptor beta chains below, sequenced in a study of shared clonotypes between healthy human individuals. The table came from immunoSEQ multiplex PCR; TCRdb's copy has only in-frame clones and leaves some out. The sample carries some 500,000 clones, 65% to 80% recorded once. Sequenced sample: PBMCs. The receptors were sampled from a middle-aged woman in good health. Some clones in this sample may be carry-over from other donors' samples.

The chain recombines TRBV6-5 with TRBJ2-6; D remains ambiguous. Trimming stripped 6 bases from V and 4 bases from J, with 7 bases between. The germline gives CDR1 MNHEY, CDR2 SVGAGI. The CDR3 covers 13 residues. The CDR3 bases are TGTGCCAGCAGCCCCCCCGGGGCCAACGTCCTGACTTTC. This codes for CASSPPGANVLTF.

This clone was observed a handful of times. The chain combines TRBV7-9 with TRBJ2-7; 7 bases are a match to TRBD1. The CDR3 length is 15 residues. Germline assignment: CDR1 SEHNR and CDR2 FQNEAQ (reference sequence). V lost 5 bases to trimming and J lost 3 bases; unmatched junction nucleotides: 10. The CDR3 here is CASSPLKGGHYEQYF. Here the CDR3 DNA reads TGTGCCAGCAGCCCACTGAAAGGGGGCCACTACGAGCAGTACTTC.

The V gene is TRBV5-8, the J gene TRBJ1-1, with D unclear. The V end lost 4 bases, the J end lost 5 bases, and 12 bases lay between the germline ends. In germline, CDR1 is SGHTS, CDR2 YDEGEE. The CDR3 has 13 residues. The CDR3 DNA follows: TGTGCCAGCAGCGATATGTACGTTACTGAAGCTTTCTTT. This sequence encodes CASSDMYVTEAFF.

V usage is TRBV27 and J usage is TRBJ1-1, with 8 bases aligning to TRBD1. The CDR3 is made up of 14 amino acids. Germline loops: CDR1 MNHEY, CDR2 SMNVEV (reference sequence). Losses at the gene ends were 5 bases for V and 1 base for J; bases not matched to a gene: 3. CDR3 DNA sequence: TGTGCCAGCAGTAGAGGGACAGGGAACACTGAAGCTTTCTTT. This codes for CASSRGTGNTEAFF.

The CDR3 loop reads CASSNSNEKLFF. CDR3 DNA sequence: TGTGCCAGCAGTAACAGTAATGAAAAACTGTTTTTT. J is TRBJ1-4 and V is TRBV2, with D hard to call. The CDR3 is made up of 12 amino acids. V dropped 5 bases and J dropped 4 bases, with 5 bases sitting between them. Germline CDR1 and CDR2: SNHLY and FYNNEI.

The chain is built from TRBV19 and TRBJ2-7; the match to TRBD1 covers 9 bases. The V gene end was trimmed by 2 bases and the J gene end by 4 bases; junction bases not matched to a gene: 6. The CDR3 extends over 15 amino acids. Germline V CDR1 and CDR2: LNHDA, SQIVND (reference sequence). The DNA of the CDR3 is TGTGCCAGTAGTATAAGACAGGGGGTCGGGTACGAGCAGTACTTC. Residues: CASSIRQGVGYEQYF.

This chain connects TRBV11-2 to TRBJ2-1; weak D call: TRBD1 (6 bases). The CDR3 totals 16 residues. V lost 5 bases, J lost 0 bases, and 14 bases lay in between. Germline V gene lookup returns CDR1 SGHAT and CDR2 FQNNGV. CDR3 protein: CASSPIQGSSYNEQFF. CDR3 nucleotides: TGTGCCAGCAGCCCCATACAGGGAAGCTCCTACAATGAGCAGTTCTTC.

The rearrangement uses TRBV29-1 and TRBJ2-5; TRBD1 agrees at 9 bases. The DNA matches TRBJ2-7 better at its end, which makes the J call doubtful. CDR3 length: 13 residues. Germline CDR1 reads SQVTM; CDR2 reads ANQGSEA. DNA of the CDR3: TGCAGCGCGACGGGACAGGGAGGGCACGAGCAGTACTTC. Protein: CSATGQGGHEQYF.

In DNA form, the CDR3 reads TGTGCCAGTTGCCGGGACAGGGCCTATGGCTACACCTTC. Residues: CASCRDRAYGYTF. This chain joins TRBV28 and TRBJ1-2; 9 nucleotides agree with TRBD1. Trimming at V came to 9 bases and at J to 4 bases, leaving 6 bases not matched to a gene. The CDR3 contains 13 residues. Per germline, CDR1 MDHEN and CDR2 SYDVKM.

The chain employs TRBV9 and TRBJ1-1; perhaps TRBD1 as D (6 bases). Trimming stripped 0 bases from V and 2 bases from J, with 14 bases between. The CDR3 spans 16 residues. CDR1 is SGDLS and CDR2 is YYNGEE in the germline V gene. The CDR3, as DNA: TGTGCCAGCAGCGTAGATCTACGGGGGCCTAACACTGAAGCTTTCTTT. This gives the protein CASSVDLRGPNTEAFF. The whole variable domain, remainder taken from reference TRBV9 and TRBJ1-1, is DSGVTQTPKHLITATGQRVTLRCSPRSGDLSVYWYQQSLDQGLQFLIQYYNGEERAKGNILERFSAQQFPDLHSELNLSSLELGDSALYFCASSVDLRGPNTEAFFGQGTRLTVV.

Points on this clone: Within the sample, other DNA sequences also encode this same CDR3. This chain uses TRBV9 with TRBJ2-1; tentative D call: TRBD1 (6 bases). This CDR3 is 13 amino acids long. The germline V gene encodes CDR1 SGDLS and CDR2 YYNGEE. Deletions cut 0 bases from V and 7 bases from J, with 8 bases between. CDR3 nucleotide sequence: TGTGCCAGCAGCGTAGACAGGGCAAATGAGCAGTTCTTC. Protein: CASSVDRANEQFF. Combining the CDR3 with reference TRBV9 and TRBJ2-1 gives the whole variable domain DSGVTQTPKHLITATGQRVTLRCSPRSGDLSVYWYQQSLDQGLQFLIQYYNGEERAKGNILERFSAQQFPDLHSELNLSSLELGDSALYFCASSVDRANEQFFGPGTRLTVL.

CDR3 DNA sequence: TGCAGCGTTCCCTTGGGGCGGGGGCCAACAGATACGCAGTATTTT. Protein product: CSVPLGRGPTDTQYF. The V and J genes are TRBV29-1 and TRBJ2-3; TRBD2 might be the D (7 bases). V was clipped by 5 bases and J by 3 bases, with 18 bases between them. This CDR3 spans 15 amino acids. CDR1 is SQVTM, CDR2 ANQGSEA, per germline.

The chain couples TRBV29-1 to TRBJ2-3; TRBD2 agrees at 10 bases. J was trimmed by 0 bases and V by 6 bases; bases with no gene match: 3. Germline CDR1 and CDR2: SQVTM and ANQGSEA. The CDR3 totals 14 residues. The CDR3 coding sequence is TGCAGCGTAACTAGCGGGACGAGCACAGATACGCAGTATTTT. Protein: CSVTSGTSTDTQYF.

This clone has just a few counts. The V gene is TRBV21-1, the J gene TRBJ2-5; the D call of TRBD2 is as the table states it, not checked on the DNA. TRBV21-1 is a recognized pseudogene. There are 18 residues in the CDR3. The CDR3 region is CASSKVPASGHRQETQYF. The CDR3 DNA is TGTGCCAGCAGCAAAGTTCCAGCTAGCGGGCATAGACAAGAGACCCAGTACTTC.

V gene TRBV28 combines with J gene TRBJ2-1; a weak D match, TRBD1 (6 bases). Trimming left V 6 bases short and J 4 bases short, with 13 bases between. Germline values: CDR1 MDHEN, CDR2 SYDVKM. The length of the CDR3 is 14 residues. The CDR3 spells CASSRGGPYNEQFF. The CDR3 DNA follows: TGTGCCAGCAGCAGAGGGGGACCTTACAATGAGCAGTTCTTC.

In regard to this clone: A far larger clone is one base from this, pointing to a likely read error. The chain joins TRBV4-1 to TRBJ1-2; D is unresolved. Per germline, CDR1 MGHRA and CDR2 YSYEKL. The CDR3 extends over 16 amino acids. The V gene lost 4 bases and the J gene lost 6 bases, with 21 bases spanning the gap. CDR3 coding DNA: TGCGCCAGCAGCCGCCCCGAGTGGGCCCCGCAGGATGGCTACACCTTC. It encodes CASSRPEWAPQDGYTF.

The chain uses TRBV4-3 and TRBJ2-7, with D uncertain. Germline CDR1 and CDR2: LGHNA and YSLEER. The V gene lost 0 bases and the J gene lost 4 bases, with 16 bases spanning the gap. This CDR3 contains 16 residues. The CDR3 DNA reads TGCGCCAGCAGCCAAGATCTAAAGCAGGCCCCATACGAGCAGTACTTC. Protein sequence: CASSQDLKQAPYEQYF.

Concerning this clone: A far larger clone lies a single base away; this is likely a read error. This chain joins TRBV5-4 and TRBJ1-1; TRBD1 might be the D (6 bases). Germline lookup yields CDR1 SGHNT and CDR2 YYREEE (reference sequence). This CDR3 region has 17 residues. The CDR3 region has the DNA TGTGCTAGCAGCTTGTCCCCGCAAGGGGGGATGAACACTGAAGCTTTCTTT. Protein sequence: CASSLSPQGGMNTEAFF. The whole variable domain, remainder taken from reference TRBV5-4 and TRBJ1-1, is ETGVTQSPTHLIKTRGQQVTLRCSSQSGHNTVSWYQQALGQGPQFIFQYYREEENGRGNFPPRFSGLQFPNYSSELNVNALELDDSALYLCASSLSPQGGMNTEAFFGQGTRLTVV.